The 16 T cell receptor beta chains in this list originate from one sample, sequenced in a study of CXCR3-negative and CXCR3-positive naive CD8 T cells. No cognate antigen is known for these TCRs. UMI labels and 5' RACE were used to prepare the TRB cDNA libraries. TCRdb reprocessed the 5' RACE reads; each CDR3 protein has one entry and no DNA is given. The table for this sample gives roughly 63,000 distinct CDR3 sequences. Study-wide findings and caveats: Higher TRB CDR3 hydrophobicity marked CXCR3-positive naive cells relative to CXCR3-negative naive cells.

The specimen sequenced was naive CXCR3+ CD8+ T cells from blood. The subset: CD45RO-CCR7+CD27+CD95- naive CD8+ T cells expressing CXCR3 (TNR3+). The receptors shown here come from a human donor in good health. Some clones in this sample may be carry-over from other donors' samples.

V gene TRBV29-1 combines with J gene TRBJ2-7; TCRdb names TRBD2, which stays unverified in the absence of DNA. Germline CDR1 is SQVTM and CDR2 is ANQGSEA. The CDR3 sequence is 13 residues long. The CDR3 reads CSVTTSAYYEQYF.

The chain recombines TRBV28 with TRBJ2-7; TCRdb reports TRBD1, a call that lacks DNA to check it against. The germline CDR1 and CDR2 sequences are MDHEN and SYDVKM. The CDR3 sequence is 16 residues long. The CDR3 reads CASSFAGVGGAYEQYF.

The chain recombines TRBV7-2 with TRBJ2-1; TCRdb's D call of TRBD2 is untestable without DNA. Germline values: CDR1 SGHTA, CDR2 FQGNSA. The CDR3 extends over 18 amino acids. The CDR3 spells CASSLAGSSGSSYNEQFF.

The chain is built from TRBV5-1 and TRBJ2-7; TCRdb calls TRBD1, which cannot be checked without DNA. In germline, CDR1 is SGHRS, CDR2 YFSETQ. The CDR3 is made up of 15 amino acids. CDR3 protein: CASSLVLSGHYEQYF.

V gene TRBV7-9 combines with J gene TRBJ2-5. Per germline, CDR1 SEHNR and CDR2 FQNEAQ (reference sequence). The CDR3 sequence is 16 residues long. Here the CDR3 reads CASSLRWDWEQETQYF.

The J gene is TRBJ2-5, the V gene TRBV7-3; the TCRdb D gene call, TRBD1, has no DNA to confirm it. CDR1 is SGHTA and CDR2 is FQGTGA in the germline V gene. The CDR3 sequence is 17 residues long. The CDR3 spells CASSSWVGQGKEETQYF.

CDR3 sequence reads: CSCSGRVGELFF. V usage is TRBV29-1 and J usage is TRBJ2-2; TCRdb calls TRBD2, which cannot be checked without DNA. The CDR3 contains 12 residues. Germline assignment: CDR1 SQVTM and CDR2 ANQGSEA.

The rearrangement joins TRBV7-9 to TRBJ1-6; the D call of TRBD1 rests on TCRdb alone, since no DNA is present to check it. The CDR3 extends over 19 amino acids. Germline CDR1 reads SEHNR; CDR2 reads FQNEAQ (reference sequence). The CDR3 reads CASSPPGQGALSYNSPLHF. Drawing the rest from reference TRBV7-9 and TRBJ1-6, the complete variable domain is DTGVSQNPRHKITKRGQNVTFRCDPISEHNRLYWYRQTLGQGPEFLTYFQNEAQLEKSRLLSDRFSAERPKGSFSTLEIQRTEQGDSAMYLCASSPPGQGALSYNSPLHFGNGTRLTVT.

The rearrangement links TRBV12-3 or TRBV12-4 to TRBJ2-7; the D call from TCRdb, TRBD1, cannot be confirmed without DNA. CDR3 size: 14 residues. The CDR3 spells CASSLEGARDEQYF.

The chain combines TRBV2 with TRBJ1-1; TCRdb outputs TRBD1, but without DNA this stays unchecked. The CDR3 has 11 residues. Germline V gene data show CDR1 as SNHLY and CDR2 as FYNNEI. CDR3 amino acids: CASSGQAKAFF.

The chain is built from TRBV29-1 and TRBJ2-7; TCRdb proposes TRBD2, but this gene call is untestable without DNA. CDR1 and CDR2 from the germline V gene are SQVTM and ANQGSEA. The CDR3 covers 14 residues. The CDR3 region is CSVEAANGAYEQYF.

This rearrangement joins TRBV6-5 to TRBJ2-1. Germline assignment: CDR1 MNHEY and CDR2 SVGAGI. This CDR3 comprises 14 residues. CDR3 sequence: CASRGSGSYNEQFF.

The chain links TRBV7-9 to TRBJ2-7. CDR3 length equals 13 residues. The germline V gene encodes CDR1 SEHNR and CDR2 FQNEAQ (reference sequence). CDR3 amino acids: CASKRLATYEQYF.

The CDR3 spells CASSQDWGQGNYGYTF. The chain uses TRBV4-3 and TRBJ1-2; as DNA is missing, the TRBD1 call by TCRdb cannot be tested. This CDR3 comprises 16 residues. Germline V gives CDR1 LGHNA, CDR2 YSLEER.

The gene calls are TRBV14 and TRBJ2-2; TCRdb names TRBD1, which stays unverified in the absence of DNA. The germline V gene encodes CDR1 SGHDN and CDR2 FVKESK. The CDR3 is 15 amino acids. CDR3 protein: CASSQLGAVTGELFF.

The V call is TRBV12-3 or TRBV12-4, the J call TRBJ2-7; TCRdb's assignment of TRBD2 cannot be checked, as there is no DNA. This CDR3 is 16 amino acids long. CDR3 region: CASSNEVEGDYREQYF.